Below, 23 T cell receptor beta chains from the same sample are listed, as sequenced in a study of human thymus T cells. Produced via immunoSEQ multiplex PCR; TCRdb's table is partial and in-frame only. The sample comprises some 130,000 clones, more than 90% of which are singletons, and around 0.022% rests with the top ten. Corrective cardiac surgery supplied the resected thymus tissue. Sequencing used thymus tissue. The receptors derive from a boy less than two years old with a congenital heart defect but otherwise immunologically healthy.

This rearrangement joins TRBV27 to TRBJ2-7, with D unresolved. CDR1 MNHEY and CDR2 SMNVEV come from the germline V gene (reference sequence). With 8 bases removed from V and 3 bases from J, the gap between germline ends came to 17 bases. The CDR3 is made up of 14 amino acids. CDR3 sequence reads: CASSRAAGVYEQYF. DNA of the CDR3: TGTGCCAGCTCTAGGGCCGCCGGTGTCTACGAGCAGTACTTC.

V is TRBV27 and J is TRBJ2-1; TRBD2 is a possible D gene (5 bases). Germline V gene data show CDR1 as MNHEY and CDR2 as SMNVEV (reference sequence). CDR3 length equals 17 residues. Trimming pared 4 bases from V and 0 bases from J, leaving 16 bases between. In DNA, the CDR3 is TGTGCCAGCAGTTGTCGCCTAGCTCATCACTCCTACAATGAGCAGTTCTTC. This codes for CASSCRLAHHSYNEQFF.

The chain has TRBV15 and TRBJ2-3; the D gene is possibly TRBD1 (5 bases). The germline V gene has CDR1 LNHNV and CDR2 YYDKDF (reference sequence). The CDR3 has 14 residues. Trimming stripped 0 bases from V and 2 bases from J, with 6 bases between. The CDR3: CATSRDRATDTQYF. The CDR3 bases are TGTGCCACCAGCAGAGACAGGGCCACAGATACGCAGTATTTT.

The CDR3 DNA reads as TGCAGCGTTGTTCGTGTGCGCCTCTCAGGGAGCACAGATACGCAGTATTTT. As protein: CSVVRVRLSGSTDTQYF. V and J are TRBV29-1 and TRBJ2-3, with TRBD1 as a possible D gene (5 bases). The CDR3 totals 17 residues. Germline V gives CDR1 SQVTM, CDR2 ANQGSEA. Trimming left V 4 bases short and J 0 bases short, with 20 bases between.

This chain connects TRBV7-2 to TRBJ1-1; D remains ambiguous. The CDR3 has 15 residues. The germline V gene encodes CDR1 SGHTA and CDR2 FQGNSA. The V end was cut by 4 bases, the J end by 11 bases, with 23 bases between. CDR3: CASSSDVSDPSGAFF. CDR3 in DNA: TGTGCCAGCAGCTCCGACGTCTCGGACCCTAGCGGGGCTTTCTTT.

The chain combines TRBV4-3 with TRBJ1-1, with no clear D. V lost 2 bases and J lost 8, with 30 bases in between. The CDR3 extends over 19 amino acids. CDR1 is LGHNA, CDR2 YSLEER, per germline. CDR3 DNA: TGCGCCAGCAGCCAATCGCCGGGCGGGAACAGTCCCTTCCTCTCCGAAGCTTTCTTT. Amino acid sequence: CASSQSPGGNSPFLSEAFF.

V is TRBV4-1 and J is TRBJ1-2; D gene ambiguous. This CDR3 has 15 residues. Trimming removed 0 bases at V and 2 bases at J, with 10 bases between. Germline lookup yields CDR1 MGHRA and CDR2 YSYEKL. CDR3 DNA sequence: TGCGCCAGCAGCCAAGATCCAGGACGAAACTATGGCTACACCTTC. Its protein is CASSQDPGRNYGYTF.

This rearrangement joins TRBV19 to TRBJ2-5; 8 bases match TRBD2. This CDR3 is 19 amino acids long. Per the germline V gene, CDR1 is LNHDA and CDR2 is SQIVND (reference sequence). V shed 0 bases, J shed 2 bases, and the junction held 14 bases outside the gene matches. The CDR3 is CASSIEMVGRGAQQETQYF. In nucleotides, the CDR3 is TGTGCCAGTAGTATAGAAATGGTGGGGCGGGGGGCCCAACAAGAGACCCAGTACTTC. Filled out from reference TRBV19 and TRBJ2-5, the complete variable domain reads DGGITQSPKYLFRKEGQNVTLSCEQNLNHDAMYWYRQDPGQGLRLIYYSQIVNDFQKGDIAEGYSVSREKKESFPLTVTSAQKNPTAFYLCASSIEMVGRGAQQETQYFGPGTRLLVL.

The J gene is TRBJ2-6, the V gene TRBV6-4; D gene ambiguous. CDR1 MRHNA and CDR2 SNTAGT come from the germline V gene. The CDR3 spans 14 residues. V shed 4 bases and J shed 4 bases, with 8 bases lying between them. The CDR3 DNA sequence: TGTGCCAGCAGTGGTCTCCCCGGGGCCAACGTCCTGACTTTC. This gives the protein CASSGLPGANVLTF.

This clone has only one observation. The rearrangement links TRBV9 to TRBJ2-3, with TRBD2 identical over 8 bases. J gave up 6 bases and V 4 bases, and 10 bases lay outside the gene matches. Germline V gene data show CDR1 as SGDLS and CDR2 as YYNGEE. This CDR3 contains 15 residues. The CDR3 nucleotides are TGTGCCAGCAGCTGGCGGGGGGCGCTGCGGGATACGCAGTATTTT. It encodes CASSWRGALRDTQYF.

This CDR3 is CASSTRGTSGSKETQYF. In DNA, the CDR3 is TGTGCCAGCTCAACTAGAGGGACTAGCGGGTCGAAAGAGACCCAGTACTTC. This chain connects TRBV11-2 to TRBJ2-5; 12 bases align to TRBD2. The CDR3 is 17 amino acids. Per germline, CDR1 SGHAT and CDR2 FQNNGV. The J segment lost 3 bases and the V segment lost 8 bases, leaving 13 bases of the junction unmatched.

The gene calls are TRBV5-4 and TRBJ2-7; 9 positions match TRBD2. Germline CDR1 reads SGHNT; CDR2 reads YYREEE (reference sequence). Trimming cost V 4 bases and J 8 bases; bases outside gene matches: 19. The CDR3 contains 17 residues. CDR3 in amino acids: CASSEMTSGRGRFQQYF. CDR3 nucleotide sequence: TGTGCCAGCAGCGAAATGACTAGCGGACGGGGGCGGTTCCAGCAGTACTTC.

The sample holds one count of this clone. This rearrangement joins TRBV14 to TRBJ1-6; TRBD1 matches 8 bases. This CDR3 comprises 15 residues. The germline gives CDR1 SGHDN, CDR2 FVKESK. Trimming took 2 bases from V and 7 from J; bases not matched to a gene: 4. CDR3 sequence: CASSQRQGRNSPLHF. In DNA, the CDR3 is TGTGCCAGCAGCCAAAGACAGGGGCGGAATTCACCCCTCCACTTT. The full variable domain, rest sourced from reference TRBV14 and TRBJ1-6, is EAGVTQFPSHSVIEKGQTVTLRCDPISGHDNLYWYRRVMGKEIKFLLHFVKESKQDESGMPNNRFLAERTGGTYSTLKVQPAELEDSGVYFCASSQRQGRNSPLHFGNGTRLTVT.

The chain combines TRBV4-3 with TRBJ1-2; a weak D match, TRBD1 (6 bases). Deletions cut 0 bases from V and 2 bases from J, with 10 bases between. This CDR3 spans 15 amino acids. Germline values: CDR1 LGHNA, CDR2 YSLEER. In DNA, the CDR3 is TGCGCCAGCAGCCAAGACATAGGGGGAAACTATGGCTACACCTTC. It is translated as CASSQDIGGNYGYTF.

The chain joins TRBV4-1 to TRBJ1-2; D unresolved. The V gene lost 0 bases and the J gene lost 8 bases, with 16 bases spanning the gap. The CDR3 loop spans 15 amino acids. The germline V gene encodes CDR1 MGHRA and CDR2 YSYEKL. The CDR3 sequence: CASSQDAEDSCGYTF. The CDR3 DNA follows: TGCGCCAGCAGCCAAGATGCCGAGGACTCCTGCGGCTACACCTTC.

This sequence joins TRBV6-5 and TRBJ2-3, with 13 bases lining up with TRBD2. CDR3 size: 16 residues. Germline CDR1 is MNHEY and CDR2 is SVGAGI. J gave up 3 bases and V 4 bases, and 4 bases lay outside the gene matches. The CDR3 DNA reads as TGTGCCAGCAGTTCCAAACTAGCGGGGGGGACAGATACGCAGTATTTT. Amino acid sequence: CASSSKLAGGTDTQYF.

The chain links TRBV4-1 to TRBJ2-1, with 12 bases lining up with TRBD2. This CDR3 contains 18 residues. J gave up 4 bases and V 3 bases, and 10 bases lay outside the gene matches. The germline gives CDR1 MGHRA, CDR2 YSYEKL. The CDR3 DNA follows: TGCGCCAGCAGCCATTCCCCTAGCGGGGGGGCTTCTTACAATGAGCAGTTCTTC. Residues: CASSHSPSGGASYNEQFF.

CDR3 nucleotide sequence: TGTGCCAGCAGCGTAGGTGGGACTACCCCCTACAATGAGCAGTTCTTC. Amino acids: CASSVGGTTPYNEQFF. This sequence joins TRBV9 and TRBJ2-1; 7 bases fit TRBD2. CDR3 length equals 16 residues. Per the germline V gene, CDR1 is SGDLS and CDR2 is YYNGEE. Losses at the gene ends were 0 bases for V and 2 bases for J; bases not matched to a gene: 5.

The J gene is TRBJ1-6, the V gene TRBV7-9; D is perhaps TRBD1 (5 bases). V dropped 4 bases and J dropped 7 bases, with 26 bases sitting between them. The length of the CDR3 is 19 residues. The V gene's germline CDR1 is SEHNR and CDR2 FQNEAQ (reference sequence). The DNA of the CDR3 is TGTGCCAGCAGCTCCGTTCCTGTGAGGGGCGGAAGACGGAATTCACCCCTCCACTTT. Translated, it gives CASSSVPVRGGRRNSPLHF. The entire variable domain, with the rest obtained from reference TRBV7-9 and TRBJ1-6, is as follows: DTGVSQNPRHKITKRGQNVTFRCDPISEHNRLYWYRQTLGQGPEFLTYFQNEAQLEKSRLLSDRFSAERPKGSFSTLEIQRTEQGDSAMYLCASSSVPVRGGRRNSPLHFGNGTRLTVT.

The chain employs TRBV28 and TRBJ2-2; 8 bases are shared with TRBD2. Germline values: CDR1 MDHEN, CDR2 SYDVKM. The CDR3 sequence is 15 residues long. V was pared by 4 bases and J by 5 bases, with 6 bases of the junction left unmatched. The CDR3: CASSSAGGGTGELFF. CDR3 DNA sequence: TGTGCCAGCAGTTCCGCGGGGGGTGGTACCGGGGAGCTGTTTTTT.

The chain carries TRBV5-1 and TRBJ1-1; 8 bases are a match to TRBD1. From germline, CDR1 is SGHRS and CDR2 YFSETQ. This CDR3 spans 18 amino acids. The V segment lost 7 bases and the J segment 0 bases; nucleotides outside the gene matches: 17. CDR3 nucleotides: TGCGCCAGCGGAGTATTACGGACAGGGATAATTATGAACACTGAAGCTTTCTTT. Its translation: CASGVLRTGIIMNTEAFF.

In its sample, this clone was seen once. The chain has TRBV15 and TRBJ1-6; no definite D call. The germline gives CDR1 LNHNV, CDR2 YYDKDF (reference sequence). The CDR3 length is 15 residues. The ends were cut back, 0 bases at V and 3 bases at J, with 6 bases in the middle. Here the CDR3 reads CATSRDGYYNSPLHF. The CDR3 bases are TGTGCCACCAGCAGAGACGGCTACTATAATTCACCCCTCCACTTT.

The chain uses TRBV5-6 and TRBJ1-3, with TRBD1 as a possible D gene (6 bases). Between the trimmed V and J ends, which lost 0 bases and 3 bases, there was a span of 13 bases. Germline V gene sequence: CDR1 SGHDT, CDR2 YYEEEE. This CDR3 comprises 16 residues. This chain's CDR3 is CASSLGGLLGGNTIYF. The DNA for the CDR3 is TGTGCCAGCAGCTTGGGGGGGCTCCTGGGTGGAAACACCATATATTTT.